This T cell receptor (beta chain) was obtained from a study of cytomegalovirus exposure and HLA in healthy donors. Study summary: A data release that came early held approximately 92 million unique TCRs from HLA-typed donors.

On this clone itself: Its antigen is not known.

The CDR3 consists of 16 residues. The germline V gene has CDR1 SGHNT and CDR2 YYREEE (reference sequence). The V end was cut by 0 bases, the J end by 4 bases, with 15 bases between. Primers for the PCR totalled 60 Vbeta and 13 Jbeta. The method was immunoSEQ multiplex PCR; TCRdb's version includes in-frame clones alone and lacks a portion of them. The data hold 160,000 or so clones, with 70% to 80% observed a single time. Study results and limitations: Follow-up analysis found HLA locus-dependent TCR association rates, highest for DRB1 and lowest for HLA-C.

The sample taken for sequencing was PBMCs. The chain combines TRBV5-4 with TRBJ2-3; maybe TRBD1 (6 bases). The sequence was collected from a woman in her forties in good health and CMV-seronegative. The CDR3 region is CASSLANRVGPDTQYF. CDR3 DNA sequence: TGTGCCAGCAGCTTGGCCAACAGGGTTGGGCCAGATACGCAGTATTTT.